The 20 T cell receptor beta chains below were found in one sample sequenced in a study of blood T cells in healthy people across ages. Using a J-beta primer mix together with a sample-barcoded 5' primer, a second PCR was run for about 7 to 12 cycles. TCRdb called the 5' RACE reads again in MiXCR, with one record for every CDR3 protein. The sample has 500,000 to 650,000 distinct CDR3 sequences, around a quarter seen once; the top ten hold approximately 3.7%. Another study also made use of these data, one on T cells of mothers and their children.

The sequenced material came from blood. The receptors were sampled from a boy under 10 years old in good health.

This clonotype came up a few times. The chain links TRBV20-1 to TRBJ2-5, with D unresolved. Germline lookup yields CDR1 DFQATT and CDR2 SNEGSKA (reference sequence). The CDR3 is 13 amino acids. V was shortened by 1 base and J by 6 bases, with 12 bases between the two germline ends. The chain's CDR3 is CSARAPDGQTQYF. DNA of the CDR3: TGCAGTGCTAGAGCTCCGGACGGGCAGACCCAGTACTTC.

The CDR3 DNA follows: TGTGCCAGCAGTTATCCCTCCTGTAGACACTCCAATCAGCCCCAGCATTTT. Protein product: CASSYPSCRHSNQPQHF. The rearrangement uses TRBV7-7 and TRBJ1-5, with unresolved D. This CDR3 comprises 17 residues. V was pared by 6 bases and J by 3 bases, with 21 bases between. The germline V gene has CDR1 SSHAT and CDR2 FNYEAQ (reference sequence).

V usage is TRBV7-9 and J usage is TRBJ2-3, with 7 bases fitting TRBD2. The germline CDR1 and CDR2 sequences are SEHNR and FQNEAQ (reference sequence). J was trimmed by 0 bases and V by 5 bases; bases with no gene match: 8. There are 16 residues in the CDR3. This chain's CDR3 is CASSVPASGSTDTQYF. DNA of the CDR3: TGTGCCAGCAGCGTGCCCGCTAGCGGTAGCACAGATACGCAGTATTTT.

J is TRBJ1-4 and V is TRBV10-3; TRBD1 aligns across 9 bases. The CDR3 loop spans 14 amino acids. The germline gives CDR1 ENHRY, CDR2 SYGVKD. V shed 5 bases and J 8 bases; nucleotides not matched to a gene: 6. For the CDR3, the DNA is TGTGCCATCAGTCCGACAGGGGGAGAGGAAAAACTGTTTTTT. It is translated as CAISPTGGEEKLFF.

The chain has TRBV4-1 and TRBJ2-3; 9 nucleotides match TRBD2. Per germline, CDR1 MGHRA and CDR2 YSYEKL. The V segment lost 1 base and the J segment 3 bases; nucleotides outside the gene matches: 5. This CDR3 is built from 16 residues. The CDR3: CASSQVGGRATDTQYF. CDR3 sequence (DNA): TGCGCCAGCAGCCAAGTAGGCGGGAGGGCGACAGATACGCAGTATTTT.

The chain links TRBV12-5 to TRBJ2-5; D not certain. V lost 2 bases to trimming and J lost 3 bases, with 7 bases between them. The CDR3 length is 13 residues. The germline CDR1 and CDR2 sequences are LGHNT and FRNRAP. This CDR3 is CASGLLTEETQYF. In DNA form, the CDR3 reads TGTGCTAGTGGTTTGCTTACAGAAGAGACCCAGTACTTC.

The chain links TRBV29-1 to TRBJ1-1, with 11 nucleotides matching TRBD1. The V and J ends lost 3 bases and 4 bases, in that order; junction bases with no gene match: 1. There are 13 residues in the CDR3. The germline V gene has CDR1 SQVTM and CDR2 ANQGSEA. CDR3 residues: CSVEGQGVTEAFF. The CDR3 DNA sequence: TGCAGCGTTGAGGGACAGGGGGTCACTGAAGCTTTCTTT.

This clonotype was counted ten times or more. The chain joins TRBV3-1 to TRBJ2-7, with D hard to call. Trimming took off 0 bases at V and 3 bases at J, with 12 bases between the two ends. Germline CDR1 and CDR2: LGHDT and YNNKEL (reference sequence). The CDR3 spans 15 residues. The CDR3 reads CASSQEAAENYEQYF. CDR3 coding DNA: TGTGCCAGCAGCCAAGAGGCGGCTGAAAACTACGAGCAGTACTTC.

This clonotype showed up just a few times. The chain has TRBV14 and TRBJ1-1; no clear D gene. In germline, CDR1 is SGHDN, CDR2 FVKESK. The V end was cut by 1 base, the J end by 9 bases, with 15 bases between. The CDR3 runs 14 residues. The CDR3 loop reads CASSQVSTTQKAFF. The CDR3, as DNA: TGTGCCAGCAGCCAAGTTAGCACAACCCAAAAAGCTTTCTTT.

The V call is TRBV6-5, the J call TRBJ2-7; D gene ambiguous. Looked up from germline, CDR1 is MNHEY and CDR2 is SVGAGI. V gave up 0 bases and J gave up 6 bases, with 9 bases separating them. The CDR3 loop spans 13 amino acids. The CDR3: CASSYSLTTEQYF. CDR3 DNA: TGTGCCAGCAGTTACTCGCTAACCACCGAGCAGTACTTC.

This chain's CDR3 is CASSRDRVGTQYF. The DNA of the CDR3 is TGTGCCAGCAGCCGGGACAGGGTTGGGACCCAGTACTTC. The chain has TRBV12-3 or TRBV12-4 and TRBJ2-5; 9 bases align to TRBD1. J lost 7 bases, V lost 6 bases, and 6 bases had no gene match. This CDR3 spans 13 amino acids.

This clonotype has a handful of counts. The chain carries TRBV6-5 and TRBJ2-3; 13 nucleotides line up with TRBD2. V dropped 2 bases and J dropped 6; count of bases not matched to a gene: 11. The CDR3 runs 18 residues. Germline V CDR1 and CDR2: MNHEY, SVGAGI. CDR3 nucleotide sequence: TGTGCCAGCAGTTACATCCGGGGACTAGCGGGATTCAGGGATACGCAGTATTTT. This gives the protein CASSYIRGLAGFRDTQYF.

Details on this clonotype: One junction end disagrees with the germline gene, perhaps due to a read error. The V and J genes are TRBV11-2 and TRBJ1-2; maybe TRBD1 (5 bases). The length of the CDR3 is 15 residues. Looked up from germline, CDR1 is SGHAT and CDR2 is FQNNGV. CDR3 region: CASSLDWDPHYGYIF. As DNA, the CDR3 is TGTGCCAGCAGCTTAGATTGGGACCCCCACTATGGCTACATCTTC.

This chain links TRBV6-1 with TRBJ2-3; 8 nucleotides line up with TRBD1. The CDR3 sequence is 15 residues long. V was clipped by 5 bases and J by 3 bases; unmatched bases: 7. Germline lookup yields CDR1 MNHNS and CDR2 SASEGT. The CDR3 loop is CASSRDRKRTDTQYF. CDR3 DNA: TGTGCCAGCAGTCGGGACAGGAAAAGGACAGATACGCAGTATTTT.

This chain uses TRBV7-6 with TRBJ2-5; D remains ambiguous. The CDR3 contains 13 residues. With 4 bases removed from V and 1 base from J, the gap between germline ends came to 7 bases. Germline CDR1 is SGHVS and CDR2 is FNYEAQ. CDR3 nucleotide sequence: TGTGCCAGCAGCTCAGACCTCCAAGAGACCCAGTACTTC. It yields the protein CASSSDLQETQYF.

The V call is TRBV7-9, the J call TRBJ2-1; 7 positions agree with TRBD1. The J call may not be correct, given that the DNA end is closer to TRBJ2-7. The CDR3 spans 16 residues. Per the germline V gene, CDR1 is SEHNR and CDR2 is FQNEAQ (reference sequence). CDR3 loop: CASSSGQAPVRYEQYF. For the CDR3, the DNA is TGTGCCAGCAGCTCCGGACAGGCCCCCGTTAGATACGAGCAGTACTTC.

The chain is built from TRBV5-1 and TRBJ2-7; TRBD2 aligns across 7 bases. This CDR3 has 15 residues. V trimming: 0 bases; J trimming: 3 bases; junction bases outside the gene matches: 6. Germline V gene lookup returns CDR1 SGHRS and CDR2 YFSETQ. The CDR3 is CASSLAVSGNYEQYF. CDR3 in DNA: TGCGCCAGCAGCTTGGCCGTCAGCGGGAACTACGAGCAGTACTTC.

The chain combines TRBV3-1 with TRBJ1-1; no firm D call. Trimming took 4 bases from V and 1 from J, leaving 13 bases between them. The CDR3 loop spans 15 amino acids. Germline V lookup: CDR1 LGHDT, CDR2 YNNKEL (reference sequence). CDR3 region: CASSPYRERNTEAFF. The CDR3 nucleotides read TGTGCCAGCAGCCCCTACCGGGAGAGGAACACTGAAGCTTTCTTT.

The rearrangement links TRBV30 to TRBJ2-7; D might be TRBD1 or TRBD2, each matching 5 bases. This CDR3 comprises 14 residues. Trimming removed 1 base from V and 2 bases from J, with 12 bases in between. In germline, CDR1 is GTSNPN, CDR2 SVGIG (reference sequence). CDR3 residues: CAWSGWDLPYEQYF. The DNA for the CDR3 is TGTGCCTGGAGTGGATGGGACCTTCCCTACGAGCAGTACTTC. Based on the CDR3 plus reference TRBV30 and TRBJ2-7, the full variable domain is SQTIHQWPATLVQPVGSPLSLECTVEGTSNPNLYWYRQAAGRGLQLLFYSVGIGQISSEVPQNLSASRPQDRQFILSSKKLLLSDSGFYLCAWSGWDLPYEQYFGPGTRLTVT.

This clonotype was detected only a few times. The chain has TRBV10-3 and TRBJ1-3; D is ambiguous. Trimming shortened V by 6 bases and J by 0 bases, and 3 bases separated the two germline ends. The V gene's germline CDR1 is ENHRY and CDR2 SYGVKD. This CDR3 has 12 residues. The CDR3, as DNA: TGTGCCATCAGCGCCTCTGGAAACACCATATATTTT. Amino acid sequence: CAISASGNTIYF.